The 17 T cell receptor beta chains presented below share a single source sample, sequenced in a study of T cell repertoires in cytomegalovirus infection. MiXCR was run by TCRdb on the reads, yielding one entry per CDR3 protein. The repertoire has approximately 750,000 distinct CDR3 sequences, under 40% of them found once; the top ten carry about 2.8%. Sequencing was done on a sample of PBMCs. The source is a human donor in good health (CMV status not recorded). Some clones in this sample may be carry-over from other donors' samples.

The rearrangement links TRBV11-1 to TRBJ2-1, with 11 bases fitting TRBD2. V trimming: 3 bases; J trimming: 8 bases; junction bases outside the gene matches: 6. There are 15 residues in the CDR3. The V gene's germline CDR1 is SGHAT and CDR2 FQDESV (reference sequence). As DNA, the CDR3 is TGTGCCAGCAGCTTCACTAGCGGGAGTGGTTATGAGCAGTTCTTC. Its translation: CASSFTSGSGYEQFF.

The chain joins TRBV28 to TRBJ2-7, with D perhaps TRBD1 (6 bases). The CDR3 is 18 amino acids. Germline CDR1 MDHEN, CDR2 SYDVKM. V gave up 5 bases and J gave up 4 bases, with 27 bases separating them. The CDR3: CASSTSRIPGHGVYEQYF. The DNA of the CDR3 is TGTGCCAGCAGTACCTCTCGGATCCCGGGACATGGAGTTTACGAGCAGTACTTC.

This clonotype was found many times. This chain joins TRBV7-2 and TRBJ1-5, with D unclear. CDR1 is SGHTA, CDR2 FQGNSA, per germline. This CDR3 spans 13 amino acids. Trimming stripped 6 bases from V and 7 bases from J, with 13 bases between. The CDR3 loop reads CASSLSGGQPQHF. CDR3 nucleotide sequence: TGTGCCAGCAGTTTATCCGGAGGGCAGCCCCAGCATTTT.

This clonotype was seen many times. The V gene is TRBV27, the J gene TRBJ1-1; the D gene is possibly TRBD1 (5 bases). The germline V and J ends were trimmed by 3 bases and 1 base, with 9 bases remaining between them. CDR3 length equals 14 residues. Germline values: CDR1 MNHEY, CDR2 SMNVEV (reference sequence). CDR3 nucleotides: TGTGCCAGCAGTTTCCAGGGAGCGAACACTGAAGCTTTCTTT. Its protein product is CASSFQGANTEAFF.

The chain is built from TRBV7-9 and TRBJ1-1, with D perhaps TRBD1 (6 bases). This CDR3 region has 13 residues. With 4 bases removed from V and 4 bases from J, the gap between germline ends came to 10 bases. The V gene's germline CDR1 is SEHNR and CDR2 FQNEAQ (reference sequence). CDR3 nucleotides: TGTGCCAGCAGCTATCAGGGGTTCACTGAAGCTTTCTTT. Translation: CASSYQGFTEAFF. The variable domain in full, with the rest retrieved from reference TRBV7-9 and TRBJ1-1, is DTGVSQNPRHKITKRGQNVTFRCDPISEHNRLYWYRQTLGQGPEFLTYFQNEAQLEKSRLLSDRFSAERPKGSFSTLEIQRTEQGDSAMYLCASSYQGFTEAFFGQGTRLTVV.

The rearrangement links TRBV18 to TRBJ2-7; TRBD1 is a possible D gene (5 bases). CDR1 is KGHSH, CDR2 LQKENI, per germline. V gave up 0 bases and J gave up 3 bases, with 9 bases separating them. This CDR3 is built from 14 residues. The CDR3 loop is CASSPPQGRYEQYF. The DNA of the CDR3 is TGTGCCAGCTCACCACCCCAGGGTCGCTACGAGCAGTACTTC.

As for this clonotype: No conserved phenylalanine or tryptophan is present at the end of the CDR3, so a read error is the likely explanation. The V call is TRBV12-3 or TRBV12-4, the J call TRBJ1-2, with D uncertain. Trimming took off 3 bases at V and 5 bases at J, with 13 bases between the two ends. The CDR3 extends over 14 amino acids. The CDR3 loop is CASSFGSTSYGYTL. CDR3 sequence (DNA): TGTGCCAGCAGTTTTGGCAGTACGTCTTATGGCTACACCTTA.

This clonotype has a handful of counts. V is TRBV7-6 and J is TRBJ2-4; D is ambiguous. CDR1 is SGHVS and CDR2 is FNYEAQ in the germline V gene. The CDR3 covers 14 residues. V lost 5 bases and J lost 8, with 16 bases in between. CDR3 nucleotide sequence: TGTGCCAGCAGCCTTCAAGGAGCCGCGGACATTCAGTACTTC. It yields the protein CASSLQGAADIQYF.

The genes are TRBV7-6 and TRBJ2-5; 11 nucleotides line up with TRBD2. The germline V gene encodes CDR1 SGHVS and CDR2 FNYEAQ. The CDR3 contains 17 residues. With 6 bases clipped from V and 2 bases from J, the junction kept 11 bases outside the gene matches. CDR3 DNA: TGTGCCAGCAGACGGAGAGGGGGACTAGCGGATCAAGAGACCCAGTACTTC. Encoded protein: CASRRRGGLADQETQYF.

The chain recombines TRBV27 with TRBJ2-5; no firm D call. This CDR3 has 18 residues. Looked up from germline, CDR1 is MNHEY and CDR2 is SMNVEV (reference sequence). Trimming took 2 bases from V and 2 from J, leaving 21 bases between them. The CDR3 reads CASSLIPPSRGYQETQYF. CDR3 nucleotides: TGTGCCAGCAGTTTAATTCCTCCCAGTCGAGGTTATCAAGAGACCCAGTACTTC.

J is TRBJ1-2 and V is TRBV5-1; D is possibly TRBD1 (5 bases). Between the trimmed V and J ends, which lost 4 bases and 6 bases, there was a span of 16 bases. The CDR3 covers 14 residues. CDR1 is SGHRS, CDR2 YFSETQ, per germline. The CDR3 spells CASSPGDPRDGYTF. Here the CDR3 DNA reads TGCGCCAGCAGCCCCGGGGACCCGCGAGATGGCTACACCTTC. Combining the CDR3 with reference TRBV5-1 and TRBJ1-2 gives the whole variable domain KAGVTQTPRYLIKTRGQQVTLSCSPISGHRSVSWYQQTPGQGLQFLFEYFSETQRNKGNFPGRFSGRQFSNSRSEMNVSTLELGDSALYLCASSPGDPRDGYTFGSGTRLTVV.

This clonotype was found a few times. The chain is built from TRBV6-5 and TRBJ1-1; no firm D call. The ends were cut back, 2 bases at V and 11 bases at J, with 9 bases in the middle. Germline V gene sequence: CDR1 MNHEY, CDR2 SVGAGI. This CDR3 contains 11 residues. The CDR3 nucleotides read TGTGCCAGCAGTTACGGCGGTGAGGCTTTCTTT. The encoded protein is CASSYGGEAFF.

V and J are TRBV12-3 or TRBV12-4 and TRBJ2-1; 7 nucleotides align to TRBD1. The CDR3 contains 14 residues. V lost 3 bases, J lost 3 bases, and 2 bases stayed unmatched. The CDR3 nucleotides are TGTGCCAGCAGTTTTGGGACAGACTACAATGAGCAGTTCTTC. Its translation: CASSFGTDYNEQFF.

The J gene is TRBJ2-2, the V gene TRBV28; tentative D call: TRBD1 (6 bases). The germline V gene encodes CDR1 MDHEN and CDR2 SYDVKM. The CDR3 is 15 amino acids. Trimming took off 3 bases at V and 0 bases at J, with 8 bases between the two ends. This CDR3 reads CASSFTGPNTGELFF. For the CDR3, the DNA is TGTGCCAGCAGTTTCACAGGGCCGAACACCGGGGAGCTGTTTTTT.

The table lists this clonotype with many counts. The chain is built from TRBV7-6 and TRBJ2-5, with 10 bases matching TRBD2. The V gene's germline CDR1 is SGHVS and CDR2 FNYEAQ. This CDR3 region has 14 residues. The V segment lost 10 bases and the J segment 7 bases; nucleotides outside the gene matches: 12. The CDR3 coding sequence is TGTGCCACCGACCCTAGCGGGGGATTTGGGACCCAGTACTTC. Its translation: CATDPSGGFGTQYF. Full variable domain (outside the CDR3, taken from reference TRBV7-6 and TRBJ2-5): GAGVSQSPRYKVTKRGQDVALRCDPISGHVSLYWYRQALGQGPEFLTYFNYEAQQDKSGLPNDRFSAERPEGSISTLTIQRTEQRDSAMYRCATDPSGGFGTQYFGPGTRLLVL.

The chain has TRBV6-2 or TRBV6-3 and TRBJ2-6; the D is unclear. Germline assignment: CDR1 MNHEY and CDR2 SVGEGT. Trimming removed 4 bases from V and 0 bases from J, with 7 bases in between. The length of the CDR3 is 15 residues. Here the CDR3 reads CASSWWGSGANVLTF. As DNA, the CDR3 is TGTGCCAGCAGTTGGTGGGGCTCTGGGGCCAACGTCCTGACTTTC.

Ten or more counts support this clonotype. V gene TRBV11-2 combines with J gene TRBJ2-5; D perhaps matches TRBD2 (5 bases). CDR1 SGHAT and CDR2 FQNNGV come from the germline V gene. Deletions cut 1 base from V and 5 bases from J, with 14 bases between. The CDR3 runs to 15 residues. The CDR3 coding sequence is TGTGCCAGCAGCTTAGGAGCATCAGCGGCCGAGACCCAGTACTTC. Translating gives CASSLGASAAETQYF.